Listed here is a single T cell receptor beta chain. The data originate from a study of T cell responses to AZD1222 COVID-19 vaccine. The ends were cut back, 1 base at V and 6 bases at J, with 6 bases in the middle. This CDR3 is 12 amino acids long. Sequencing used immunoSEQ multiplex PCR; TCRdb keeps in-frame clones, though not all of them. Among tens of thousands of clones listed, roughly 89% were seen once. This clonotype was obtained from an adult in good health. The source material was peripheral blood, sampled on day 0 of AZD1222 vaccination. The J gene is TRBJ1-2, the V gene TRBV12-3 or TRBV12-4; D is unclear. In DNA form, the CDR3 reads TGTGCCAGCAGTTTAGGAGGACATGGCTACACCTTC. Translating gives CASSLGGHGYTF.